This is a list of T cell receptor beta chains from one sample in a study of T cell repertoires in cytomegalovirus infection. Antigen specificity for these receptors is unknown. TCRdb ran MiXCR on the reads and lists one entry per CDR3 protein. The table lists about 700,000 distinct CDR3 sequences, 30% to 40% of them singletons. The material sequenced was cultured PBMCs, taken from culture after CMV antigen stimulation. These receptors were obtained from a human donor in good health (CMV status not recorded). Some clones in this sample may be carry-over from other donors' samples. Each CDR3 is given without its conserved first and last residue. Each record gives: CDR3 protein, V gene, J gene.

CDR3: ASSHMTSGRTYEQY
V: TRBV19
J: TRBJ2-7

CDR3: ASSTESVGTGGQETQY
V: TRBV4-3
J: TRBJ2-5

CDR3: ASRLTGRFGVGYT
V: TRBV19
J: TRBJ1-2

CDR3: ASSLVNAGGLGANVLT
V: TRBV7-2
J: TRBJ2-6

CDR3: ASSSFGGAEYRTYNEQF
V: TRBV7-6
J: TRBJ2-1

CDR3: ASSLSTLGGGAYEQY
V: TRBV27
J: TRBJ2-7

CDR3: ASSDPGGTTTEAF
V: TRBV2
J: TRBJ1-1

CDR3: ASSQDRGQHIPNEQF
V: TRBV4-1
J: TRBJ2-1

CDR3: ASSPIRGFHNEQF
V: TRBV7-6
J: TRBJ2-1

CDR3: ASSPRDAPGNTIY
V: TRBV4-1
J: TRBJ1-3

CDR3: ATSRDLGVNQPQH
V: TRBV15
J: TRBJ1-5

CDR3: ASSQDGGNQPQH
V: TRBV7-2
J: TRBJ1-5

CDR3: SARAGETQY
V: TRBV20-1
J: TRBJ2-5

CDR3: ASSFQAVLINEKLF
V: TRBV7-6
J: TRBJ1-4

CDR3: ASSWGQQLEKLF
V: TRBV7-9
J: TRBJ1-4

CDR3: SAGQLYNEQF
V: TRBV20-1
J: TRBJ2-1

CDR3: ASSLPLAATYNEQF
V: TRBV5-1
J: TRBJ2-1

CDR3: ASSFTLTTTDTQY
V: TRBV27
J: TRBJ2-3

CDR3: ASSDPGLADEQY
V: TRBV6-6
J: TRBJ2-7

CDR3: SALEDSHTDTQY
V: TRBV20-1
J: TRBJ2-3

CDR3: ASSWGQATYEQY
V: TRBV27
J: TRBJ2-7

CDR3: SARNVDRGTYNSPLH
V: TRBV20-1
J: TRBJ1-6

CDR3: SAADYSGGQETQY
V: TRBV20-1
J: TRBJ2-5

CDR3: SVAYRGETQY
V: TRBV29-1
J: TRBJ2-5

CDR3: SAAKRERENEQF
V: TRBV20-1
J: TRBJ2-1

CDR3: ASSTAIQNIQY
V: TRBV27
J: TRBJ2-4

CDR3: ASSSSEVIQPQH
V: TRBV2
J: TRBJ1-5

CDR3: ASSVTRPGNEQF
V: TRBV6-2/TRBV6-3
J: TRBJ2-1

CDR3: SAKPGTGGITQY
V: TRBV20-1
J: TRBJ2-3

CDR3: ASSQDKTHSSPLH
V: TRBV4-3
J: TRBJ1-6

CDR3: ASSPRRAANTGELF
V: TRBV7-8
J: TRBJ2-2

CDR3: ASSSGVRGSTDTQY
V: TRBV28
J: TRBJ2-3

CDR3: ASSAGRGFSPLH
V: TRBV2
J: TRBJ1-6

CDR3: ASSYPPEAF
V: TRBV28
J: TRBJ1-1

CDR3: ASRKTGTGSYEQY
V: TRBV3-1
J: TRBJ2-7

CDR3: ASKRAGALDEQF
V: TRBV6-2/TRBV6-3
J: TRBJ2-1

CDR3: ASSLGSGARYEQY
V: TRBV7-2
J: TRBJ2-7

CDR3: ASSIVRTEQF
V: TRBV19
J: TRBJ2-1

CDR3: ASSTGLEGGEQF
V: TRBV7-6
J: TRBJ2-1

CDR3: ASSLSNSGANVLT
V: TRBV27
J: TRBJ2-6

CDR3: ASSLSVSNEQF
V: TRBV7-9
J: TRBJ2-1

CDR3: ASSLGKDEQF
V: TRBV12-3/TRBV12-4
J: TRBJ2-1

CDR3: AISHSGTGSYEQY
V: TRBV10-3
J: TRBJ2-7

CDR3: ASSLGETTRPQY
V: TRBV7-2
J: TRBJ2-5